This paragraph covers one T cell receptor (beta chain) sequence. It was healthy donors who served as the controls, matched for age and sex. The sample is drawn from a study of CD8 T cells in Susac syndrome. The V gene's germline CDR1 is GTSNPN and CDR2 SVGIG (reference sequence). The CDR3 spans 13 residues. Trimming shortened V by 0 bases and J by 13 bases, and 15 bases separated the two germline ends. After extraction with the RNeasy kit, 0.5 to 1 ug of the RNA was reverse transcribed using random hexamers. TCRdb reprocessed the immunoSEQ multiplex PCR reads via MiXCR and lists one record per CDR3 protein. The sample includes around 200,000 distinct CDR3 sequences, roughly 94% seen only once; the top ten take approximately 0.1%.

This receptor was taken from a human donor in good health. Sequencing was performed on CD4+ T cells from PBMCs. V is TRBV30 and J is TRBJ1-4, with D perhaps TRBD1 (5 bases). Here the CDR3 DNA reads TGTGCCTGGAGTGTAGGTGGACACGCCGGACTGTTTTTT. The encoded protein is CAWSVGGHAGLFF.